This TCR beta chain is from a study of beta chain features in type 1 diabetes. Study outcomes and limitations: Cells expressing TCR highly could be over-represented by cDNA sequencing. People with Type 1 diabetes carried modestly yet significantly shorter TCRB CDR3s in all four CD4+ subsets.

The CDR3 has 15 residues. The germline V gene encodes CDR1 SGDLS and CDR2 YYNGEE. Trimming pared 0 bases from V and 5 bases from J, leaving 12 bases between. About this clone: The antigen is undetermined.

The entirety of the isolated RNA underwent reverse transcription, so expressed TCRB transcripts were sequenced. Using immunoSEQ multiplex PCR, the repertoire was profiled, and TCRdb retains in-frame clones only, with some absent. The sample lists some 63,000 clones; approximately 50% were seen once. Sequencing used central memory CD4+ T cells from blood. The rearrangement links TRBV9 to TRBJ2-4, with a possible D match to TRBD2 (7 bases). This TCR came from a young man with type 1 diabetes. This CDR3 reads CASSVAEGGENIQYF. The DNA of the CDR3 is TGTGCCAGCAGCGTAGCGGAGGGGGGGGAAAACATTCAGTACTTC.